Listed here is a single T cell receptor (beta chain). Its antigen is currently unknown. What was amplified from RNA transcripts were TCR beta CDR3 regions. First-round RT-PCR targeting the TCR CDR3 was performed with the HTBI primer set. Each CDR3 protein gets one entry after TCRdb re-called the multiplex PCR reads with MiXCR. This table holds 250,000 to 400,000 distinct CDR3 sequences, roughly 15% found once. These data are taken from a study of T cells in Graves' hyperthyroidism and ophthalmopathy. Findings and caveats of the study: Blood samples included most of the expanded thyroid clonotypes exceeding 0.001.

Germline V gives CDR1 MDHEN, CDR2 SYDVKM. The CDR3 runs 15 residues. V trimming: 6 bases; J trimming: 2 bases; junction bases outside the gene matches: 6. Sample: blood. This TCR derives from a middle-aged woman with Graves' ophthalmopathy. The chain is built from TRBV28 and TRBJ2-5; 10 bases line up with TRBD1. The CDR3 DNA reads as TGTGCCAGCAGGACAGGGGGCGGAGGGCAAGAGACCCAGTACTTC. This translates into CASRTGGGGQETQYF.